Shown below are 18 T cell receptor beta chains from a single sample sequenced in a study of shared clonotypes between healthy human individuals. Clones were read by immunoSEQ multiplex PCR, and TCRdb kept only the in-frame ones, dropping some. Among around 1 million clones, approximately 80% were seen once, and the ten largest hold about 1.5%. The specimen was memory CD4+ T cells sorted from blood. The subset here: CD45RA-negative fraction. Receptors were obtained from a man between 18 and 35 years old in good health.

CDR3 residues: CASSLGRGEGSVTDTQYF. The CDR3 region has the DNA TGCGCCAGCAGCTTGGGGAGGGGAGAGGGTTCCGTCACAGATACGCAGTATTTT. The J gene is TRBJ2-3, the V gene TRBV5-1, with a weak D call TRBD2 (6 bases). Trimming removed 0 bases at V and 2 bases at J, with 19 bases between. Germline lookup yields CDR1 SGHRS and CDR2 YFSETQ. The CDR3 extends over 18 amino acids. The variable domain in full, completed from reference TRBV5-1 and TRBJ2-3, reads KAGVTQTPRYLIKTRGQQVTLSCSPISGHRSVSWYQQTPGQGLQFLFEYFSETQRNKGNFPGRFSGRQFSNSRSEMNVSTLELGDSALYLCASSLGRGEGSVTDTQYFGPGTRLTVL.

V usage is TRBV18 and J usage is TRBJ1-1, with unresolved D. The CDR3 runs 13 residues. Trimming left V 1 base short and J 1 base short, with 4 bases between. Germline-derived CDR1 and CDR2 are KGHSH and LQKENI. The CDR3 reads CASSPQSNTEAFF. The CDR3 nucleotides read TGTGCCAGCTCACCACAGTCGAACACTGAAGCTTTCTTT.

In this sample, this clone turned up a few times. In the same sample, other DNA sequences code for this CDR3. The chain employs TRBV4-1 and TRBJ2-5, with 7 bases that match TRBD2. Germline lookup yields CDR1 MGHRA and CDR2 YSYEKL. The V and J ends lost 0 bases and 5 bases, in that order; junction bases with no gene match: 9. The CDR3 contains 16 residues. CDR3 sequence: CASSQDRGREGETQYF. CDR3 sequence (DNA): TGCGCCAGCAGCCAAGATCGAGGGAGGGAGGGGGAGACCCAGTACTTC.

The chain uses TRBV5-6 and TRBJ2-5; D gene ambiguous. The CDR3 length is 14 residues. CDR1 and CDR2 (germline): SGHDT, YYEEEE. The V gene lost 2 bases and the J gene lost 1 base, with 9 bases spanning the gap. This CDR3 is CASSLVTFQETQYF. The DNA for the CDR3 is TGTGCCAGCAGCTTAGTAACCTTCCAAGAGACCCAGTACTTC.

The rearrangement links TRBV13 to TRBJ2-1; TRBD2 is a possible D gene (6 bases). The CDR3 has 12 residues. V shed 2 bases and J shed 9 bases, with 8 bases lying between them. In germline, CDR1 is PRHDT, CDR2 FYEKMQ (reference sequence). This chain's CDR3 is CASSLLALEQFF. As DNA, the CDR3 is TGTGCCAGCAGCTTACTAGCGCTTGAGCAGTTCTTC.

The chain employs TRBV11-2 and TRBJ1-6; D is ambiguous. Germline CDR1 reads SGHAT; CDR2 reads FQNNGV. This CDR3 has 13 residues. Trimming removed 2 bases at V and 8 bases at J, with 7 bases between. The CDR3 bases are TGTGCCAGCAGCTTATACAAAGATTCACCCCTCCACTTT. This gives the protein CASSLYKDSPLHF. Supplemented by reference TRBV11-2 and TRBJ1-6, the full variable domain reads EAGVAQSPRYKIIEKRQSVAFWCNPISGHATLYWYQQILGQGPKLLIQFQNNGVVDDSQLPKDRFSAERLKGVDSTLKIQPAKLEDSAVYLCASSLYKDSPLHFGNGTRLTVT.

This chain's CDR3 is CASSVGAGRKNIQYF. The CDR3 DNA is TGTGCCAGCAGCGTAGGGGCCGGCCGAAAAAACATTCAGTACTTC. The J gene is TRBJ2-4, the V gene TRBV9, with D unclear. This CDR3 is 15 amino acids long. The ends were cut back, 0 bases at V and 4 bases at J, with 11 bases in the middle. The germline CDR1 and CDR2 sequences are SGDLS and YYNGEE.

This chain joins TRBV6-6 and TRBJ2-5; no reliable D call. Trimming removed 7 bases at V and 1 base at J, with 7 bases between. This CDR3 comprises 12 residues. CDR1 MNHNY and CDR2 SVGAGI come from the germline V gene (reference sequence). The CDR3 loop is CASTPTQETQYF. The CDR3 region has the DNA TGTGCCAGCACGCCCACCCAAGAGACCCAGTACTTC.

The chain carries TRBV6-5 and TRBJ2-3; 8 bases are a match to TRBD2. Germline V lookup: CDR1 MNHEY, CDR2 SVGAGI. The CDR3 is made up of 15 amino acids. Trimming at V came to 7 bases and at J to 6 bases, leaving 12 bases not matched to a gene. The CDR3 loop is CASIPGGQFSDTQYF. The DNA of the CDR3 is TGTGCCAGCATACCGGGAGGGCAGTTTTCGGATACGCAGTATTTT.

This clone was counted only a few times. Other nucleotide sequences from this sample produce the same CDR3. The chain recombines TRBV14 with TRBJ2-5; D is unclear. The CDR3 runs 14 residues. Per the germline V gene, CDR1 is SGHDN and CDR2 is FVKESK. Trimming stripped 3 bases from V and 2 bases from J, with 10 bases between. The CDR3 sequence: CASSQFTKQETQYF. CDR3 sequence (DNA): TGTGCCAGCAGCCAGTTCACGAAACAAGAGACCCAGTACTTC.

The chain combines TRBV13 with TRBJ2-5, with 8 nucleotides matching TRBD2. The last part of the DNA fits TRBJ2-7 better; the J call may be wrong. The CDR3 extends over 15 amino acids. From germline, CDR1 is PRHDT and CDR2 FYEKMQ (reference sequence). The CDR3 loop reads CASSPDGGANYEQYF. Here the CDR3 DNA reads TGTGCCAGCAGCCCAGACGGGGGGGCGAATTACGAGCAGTACTTC.

The gene calls are TRBV5-1 and TRBJ2-5, with no clear D. The CDR3 consists of 15 residues. Per the germline V gene, CDR1 is SGHRS and CDR2 is YFSETQ. Trimming stripped 0 bases from V and 3 bases from J, with 12 bases between. The chain's CDR3 is CASSLDGRSEETQYF. DNA of the CDR3: TGCGCCAGCAGCTTGGACGGCAGGTCGGAAGAGACCCAGTACTTC. Full variable domain (outside the CDR3, taken from reference TRBV5-1 and TRBJ2-5): KAGVTQTPRYLIKTRGQQVTLSCSPISGHRSVSWYQQTPGQGLQFLFEYFSETQRNKGNFPGRFSGRQFSNSRSEMNVSTLELGDSALYLCASSLDGRSEETQYFGPGTRLLVL.

The chain recombines TRBV7-2 with TRBJ1-4; D not certain. Per germline, CDR1 SGHTA and CDR2 FQGNSA. V lost 2 bases and J lost 5, with 12 bases in between. The CDR3 has 15 residues. The CDR3, as DNA: TGTGCCAGCAGCTTACTGGCAGGCTTAAATGAAAAACTGTTTTTT. Translating it yields CASSLLAGLNEKLFF.

Regarding this clone: A much larger clone is a single base away; this may be a read error. The chain recombines TRBV7-8 with TRBJ1-5, with unresolved D. CDR1 and CDR2 from the germline V gene are SGHVS and FQNEAQ. The CDR3 loop spans 15 amino acids. The CDR3 loop reads CASSLEVGSNQPQHF. CDR3 sequence (DNA): TGTGCCAGCAGCTTAGAGGTAGGCAGCAATCAGCCCCAGCACTTT.

The chain employs TRBV19 and TRBJ1-5; maybe TRBD1 (5 bases). V lost 4 bases and J 2 bases, leaving 18 bases between the germline ends. Germline-derived CDR1 and CDR2 are LNHDA and SQIVND (reference sequence). CDR3 length equals 17 residues. In nucleotides, the CDR3 is TGTGCCAGTAGTAGAAACCGGGACGGCGCGGGCAATCAGCCCCAGCATTTT. Protein: CASSRNRDGAGNQPQHF.

This chain uses TRBV25-1 with TRBJ2-7, with D possibly TRBD2 on 7 matching bases. V was clipped by 4 bases and J by 1 base, with 11 bases between them. The germline CDR1 and CDR2 sequences are MGHDK and SYGVNS. The CDR3 covers 14 residues. The CDR3 DNA reads TGTGCCAGCAGTGGCGGGGGCCTTTCCTACGAGCAGTACTTC. Residues: CASSGGGLSYEQYF.

This clone came up once. The rearrangement joins TRBV11-2 to TRBJ2-2; 8 nucleotides agree with TRBD2. The length of the CDR3 is 15 residues. V shed 5 bases and J 3 bases; nucleotides not matched to a gene: 5. CDR1 and CDR2 from the germline V gene are SGHAT and FQNNGV. The chain's CDR3 is CASSPFGGDTGELFF. CDR3 nucleotide sequence: TGTGCCAGCAGCCCTTTCGGGGGGGACACCGGGGAGCTGTTTTTT.

The gene calls are TRBV9 and TRBJ2-5, with 10 bases matching TRBD1. Germline V gene lookup returns CDR1 SGDLS and CDR2 YYNGEE. V dropped 4 bases and J dropped 3; count of bases not matched to a gene: 9. There are 16 residues in the CDR3. The CDR3 DNA is TGTGCCAGCAGCCCAAGACAGGGGGCGGGGGAAGAGACCCAGTACTTC. Translated: CASSPRQGAGEETQYF.